This T cell receptor (beta chain) was obtained from a study of control samples from healthy donors and cancer patients. Germline V gene lookup returns CDR1 SGDLS and CDR2 YYNGEE. CDR3 length: 16 residues. Losses at the gene ends were 0 bases for V and 2 bases for J; bases not matched to a gene: 5. Generated by immunoSEQ multiplex PCR, the TCRdb table keeps only in-frame clones and is missing some. The table lists more than 110,000 clones, about 88% of them singletons, with approximately 9% in the top ten. The genes are TRBV9 and TRBJ2-1, with 7 bases identical to TRBD2. This receptor was identified in a woman in her 30s in good health. The specimen was blood. The CDR3 is CASSVAEGRAYNEQFF. DNA for the CDR3: TGTGCCAGCAGCGTAGCTGAGGGGAGGGCCTACAATGAGCAGTTCTTC.